This entry lists 12 T cell receptor beta chains sequenced from one sample in a study of shared clonotypes between healthy human individuals (dated by TCRdb to about 2020). Receptors were amplified or captured by the immunoSEQ multiplex PCR assay. TCRdb stores this immuneACCESS table with in-frame sequences only. Part of the clones is absent; in the studies checked, under half of the shortfall reflects unresolved V genes, and no reason is known for the rest. The sample table holds roughly 1,100,000 clones, of which about 80% were seen once. The ten most abundant clones make up around 1.5% of the sample. The sequenced sample consisted of memory CD4+ T cells sorted from blood. The sample's cell subset or site label, decoded: CD45RA-negative fraction. These receptors were obtained from a young man in good health.

The gene calls are TRBV9 and TRBJ1-1; 7 bases agree with TRBD1. CDR1 and CDR2 (germline): SGDLS, YYNGEE. The CDR3 is 15 residues long. Trimming at V came to 4 bases and at J to 1 base, leaving 7 bases not matched to a gene. Here the CDR3 DNA reads TGTGCCAGCAGCCGGGCAGGGGGAGCGAACACTGAAGCTTTCTTT. This sequence encodes CASSRAGGANTEAFF.

The chain is built from TRBV5-1 and TRBJ1-4, with 7 bases that match TRBD1. CDR3 length: 15 amino acids. Unmatched junction bases numbered 4, after V lost 0 bases and J lost 5 bases. From germline, CDR1 is SGHRS and CDR2 YFSETQ. Here the CDR3 reads CASSLEGQLNEKLFF. CDR3 bases: TGCGCCAGCAGCTTGGAGGGACAGTTGAATGAAAAACTGTTTTTT.

The chain joins TRBV7-9 to TRBJ2-5, with 7 bases matching TRBD1. The germline V gene encodes CDR1 SEHNR and CDR2 FQNEAQ (reference sequence). The CDR3 is made up of 17 amino acids. J was trimmed by 1 base and V by 5 bases; bases with no gene match: 13. The CDR3, as DNA: TGTGCCAGCAGCCCGCCCAGGCAGGGGGTAATCCAAGAGACCCAGTACTTC. It translates to CASSPPRQGVIQETQYF.

The chain couples TRBV19 to TRBJ2-2, with D possibly being TRBD1 (5 bases). Germline V gene lookup returns CDR1 LNHDA and CDR2 SQIVND (reference sequence). V lost 7 bases and J lost 1, with 10 bases in between. CDR3 length equals 14 residues. CDR3 sequence (DNA): TGTGCCAGTAAGAGCGACAGGAACACCGGGGAGCTGTTTTTT. It translates to CASKSDRNTGELFF. The whole variable domain, remainder taken from reference TRBV19 and TRBJ2-2, is DGGITQSPKYLFRKEGQNVTLSCEQNLNHDAMYWYRQDPGQGLRLIYYSQIVNDFQKGDIAEGYSVSREKKESFPLTVTSAQKNPTAFYLCASKSDRNTGELFFGEGSRLTVL.

J is TRBJ1-1 and V is TRBV28, with D hard to call. The CDR3 runs 12 residues. The germline V gene encodes CDR1 MDHEN and CDR2 SYDVKM. Trimming shortened V by 3 bases and J by 5 bases, and 7 bases separated the two germline ends. CDR3 DNA: TGTGCCAGCAGTTTTTGGCGTACTGAAGCTTTCTTT. This translates into CASSFWRTEAFF.

This clone appeared once. The chain is built from TRBV21-1 and TRBJ1-2. TRBV21-1 is tagged as a pseudogene. CDR3 length equals 15 residues. The CDR3 spells CASSKKTGGFKGYTF. DNA for the CDR3: TGTGCCAGCAGCAAAAAAACGGGGGGTTTTAAAGGCTACACCTTC.

This clone was seen only a few times. The rearrangement links TRBV2 to TRBJ2-1; TRBD1 or TRBD2 may be the D gene (7 bases each). Germline V gene lookup returns CDR1 SNHLY and CDR2 FYNNEI. CDR3 size: 14 residues. Between the trimmed V and J ends, which lost 6 bases and 7 bases, there was a span of 16 bases. CDR3 sequence (DNA): TGTGCCAGCAGAGGGGAGGGGGCGTATAATGAGCAGTTCTTC. Translated, it gives CASRGEGAYNEQFF.

This rearrangement joins TRBV6-6 to TRBJ1-4; D gene unclear. Germline CDR1 MNHNY, CDR2 SVGAGI (reference sequence). Trimming removed 6 bases from V and 5 bases from J, with 10 bases in between. The CDR3 is 13 amino acids. The CDR3 loop is CASREYGNEKLFF. For the CDR3, the DNA is TGTGCCAGCAGAGAGTATGGGAATGAAAAACTGTTTTTT.

V usage is TRBV7-9 and J usage is TRBJ2-3, with D perhaps matching TRBD1 (5 bases). Trimming removed 1 base from V and 4 bases from J, with 21 bases in between. This CDR3 region has 18 residues. CDR1 and CDR2 (germline): SEHNR, FQNEAQ (reference sequence). For the CDR3, the DNA is TGTGCCAGCAGCTTAGGGCAGGGTCGATCCCTCGGTCCAGATACGCAGTATTTT. Its protein product is CASSLGQGRSLGPDTQYF.

V usage is TRBV14 and J usage is TRBJ2-7; D uncertain. Trimming removed 2 bases at V and 6 bases at J, with 8 bases between. Germline-derived CDR1 and CDR2 are SGHDN and FVKESK. This CDR3 has 12 residues. The CDR3 protein is CASSQRWGEQYF. The CDR3 bases are TGTGCCAGCAGCCAACGGTGGGGCGAGCAGTACTTC.

This clone was counted only a few times. The chain has TRBV25-1 and TRBJ1-2, with a weak D call TRBD1 (6 bases). Germline V gives CDR1 MGHDK, CDR2 SYGVNS. This CDR3 is built from 13 residues. Trimming cost V 3 bases and J 5 bases, with 10 bases left between them. CDR3 nucleotides: TGTGCCAGCAGTGATCCGGACAGTTATGGCTACACCTTC. Residues: CASSDPDSYGYTF.

This clone was counted a single time. This chain connects TRBV13 to TRBJ2-2, with a possible D match to TRBD2 (5 bases). Trimming pared 5 bases from V and 4 bases from J, leaving 11 bases between. Germline V gene data show CDR1 as PRHDT and CDR2 as FYEKMQ (reference sequence). This CDR3 is 14 amino acids long. CDR3 sequence: CASSSARGTGELFF. The CDR3 nucleotides read TGTGCCAGCAGCAGCGCTCGGGGCACCGGGGAGCTGTTTTTT.